The 15 T cell receptor beta chains in this list originate from one sample, sequenced in a study of T cells in Graves' hyperthyroidism and ophthalmopathy (dated by TCRdb to between 2019 and 2020). The library was obtained by multiplex PCR. The data were produced on an Illumina HiSeq 2000. Amplification of TCR beta CDR3 regions was carried out from RNA transcripts. For the first round of RT-PCR on the TCR CDR3, the HTBI primer set was used together with the Qiagen OneStep RT-PCR kit. TCRdb handled the public reads itself, with Q25 trimming in fastp and clone calling in MiXCR, and kept productive beta chains. Rows matching on CDR3 protein sequence are summarized as one entry with the most common DNA and genes. In all, the sample holds 470,000 or so distinct CDR3 sequences, and about 20% of those were seen once. In total, the top ten clones hold about 26% of the sample. The sequenced material came from blood. The receptors come from a man younger than 35 with Graves' hyperthyroidism.

As to this clonotype: This may come from a read error, since a much larger clone is one base off. Without the conserved terminal phenylalanine or tryptophan, this CDR3 likely stems from a read error. The chain has TRBV2 and TRBJ2-7, with TRBD1 as a possible D gene (6 bases). V lost 4 bases, J lost 0 bases, and 10 bases lay in between. Germline loops: CDR1 SNHLY, CDR2 FYNNEI. The CDR3 consists of 14 residues. The DNA of the CDR3 is TGTGCCAGCAGTGGACAGGCTACCTCCTACGAGCAGTACTAC. Translating gives CASSGQATSYEQYY.

In this sample, this clonotype turned up many times. This chain connects TRBV7-9 to TRBJ1-2; a possible D gene is TRBD1 (5 bases). Trimming removed 2 bases from V and 7 bases from J, with 11 bases in between. The length of the CDR3 is 13 residues. In germline, CDR1 is SEHNR, CDR2 FQNEAQ (reference sequence). The CDR3: CASSLNTGPGYTF. The CDR3, as DNA: TGTGCCAGCAGCTTAAATACAGGCCCTGGCTACACCTTC.

Ten or more counts support this clonotype. V usage is TRBV27 and J usage is TRBJ1-2, with D perhaps matching TRBD1 (5 bases). CDR1 and CDR2 from the germline V gene are MNHEY and SMNVEV (reference sequence). Trimming shortened V by 5 bases and J by 6 bases, and 16 bases separated the two germline ends. CDR3 length: 14 amino acids. DNA for the CDR3: TGTGCCAGCAGTGGATCTCCCGGGACCGATGGCTACACCTTC. Protein product: CASSGSPGTDGYTF.

This clonotype was counted ten times or more. The V and J genes are TRBV27 and TRBJ2-7; D is perhaps TRBD1 (7 bases). Trimming shortened V by 3 bases and J by 3 bases, and 12 bases separated the two germline ends. Germline loops: CDR1 MNHEY, CDR2 SMNVEV (reference sequence). This CDR3 region has 14 residues. CDR3 sequence reads: CASSFGRGDYEQYF. The DNA for the CDR3 is TGTGCCAGCAGTTTTGGCAGGGGGGACTACGAGCAGTACTTC.

This clonotype was recorded a few times. The DNA of the CDR3 is TGTGCCAGCAGCCCCCTTGAGGGATATGGAAACACCATATATTTT. It yields the protein CASSPLEGYGNTIYF. The V gene is TRBV7-8, the J gene TRBJ1-3; D is unclear. The CDR3 is made up of 15 amino acids. Germline CDR1 and CDR2: SGHVS and FQNEAQ. Trimming took off 5 bases at V and 3 bases at J, with 14 bases between the two ends.

As for this clonotype: A read error is possible here, since a much larger clone lies one base away. The chain links TRBV7-2 to TRBJ2-1, with D hard to call. The CDR3 has 11 amino acids. CDR1 and CDR2 (germline): SGHTA, FQGNSA. In nucleotides, the CDR3 is TGTGCCAGCGGCCATTACAATGAGAAGTTCTTC. Translating it yields CASGHYNEKFF.

Comments on this clonotype: Just one base apart from a much larger clone, this may be a read error. This chain links TRBV30 with TRBJ2-2; maybe TRBD2 (5 bases). The CDR3 sequence is 13 residues long. Germline V lookup: CDR1 GTSNPN, CDR2 SVGIG (reference sequence). The CDR3 DNA reads as TGTGCCTGGAGTGGGCATAACACCGGGGAGCTGTCTTTT. It yields the protein CAWSGHNTGELSF. Using reference TRBV30 and TRBJ2-2 for the parts outside the CDR3, the full variable domain is SQTIHQWPATLVQPVGSPLSLECTVEGTSNPNLYWYRQAAGRGLQLLFYSVGIGQISSEVPQNLSASRPQDRQFILSSKKLLLSDSGFYLCAWSGHNTGELSFGEGSRLTVL.

This clonotype was seen only a few times. The rearrangement uses TRBV11-2 and TRBJ2-4; tentatively, D is TRBD2 (5 bases). V lost 7 bases to trimming and J lost 6 bases, with 13 bases between them. The CDR3 extends over 13 amino acids. Per the germline V gene, CDR1 is SGHAT and CDR2 is FQNNGV. CDR3 in amino acids: CASTHEAVNIQYF. The DNA of the CDR3 is TGTGCCAGCACCCACGAAGCGGTAAACATTCAGTACTTC.

Many counts were recorded for this clonotype. This chain links TRBV28 with TRBJ1-5; D is uncertain. Germline V gives CDR1 MDHEN, CDR2 SYDVKM. The CDR3 has 14 amino acids. V was trimmed by 2 bases and J by 7 bases, leaving 12 bases between them. The CDR3 reads CASSLLQTGQPQHF. In DNA form, the CDR3 reads TGTGCCAGCAGTTTACTTCAGACCGGGCAGCCCCAGCATTTT. The full variable domain, rest sourced from reference TRBV28 and TRBJ1-5, is DVKVTQSSRYLVKRTGEKVFLECVQDMDHENMFWYRQDPGLGLRLIYFSYDVKMKEKGDIPEGYSVSREKKERFSLILESASTNQTSMYLCASSLLQTGQPQHFGDGTRLSIL.

The gene calls are TRBV6-1 and TRBJ1-1; the match to TRBD1 covers 11 bases. The J segment lost 1 base and the V segment lost 5 bases, leaving 9 bases of the junction unmatched. From germline, CDR1 is MNHNS and CDR2 SASEGT. The CDR3 has 17 amino acids. The CDR3 is CASSPLPGTGGNTEAFF. As DNA, the CDR3 is TGTGCCAGCAGTCCCCTTCCCGGGACAGGGGGGAACACTGAAGCTTTCTTT.

There are many counts of this clonotype. The CDR3 DNA follows: TGTGCCAGCAGTGCAACGGGGACAGGGGGTTCCTACGAGCAGTACTTC. Translation gives CASSATGTGGSYEQYF. This chain uses TRBV2 with TRBJ2-7, with TRBD1 identical over 11 bases. Trimming removed 4 bases from V and 1 base from J; junction bases left unmatched: 6. Germline lookup yields CDR1 SNHLY and CDR2 FYNNEI. The CDR3 consists of 16 residues.

The V gene is TRBV20-1, the J gene TRBJ1-2; TRBD1 agrees at 10 bases. The CDR3 is made up of 12 amino acids. With 6 bases clipped from V and 8 bases from J, the junction kept 6 bases outside the gene matches. Germline CDR1 and CDR2: DFQATT and SNEGSKA (reference sequence). CDR3 loop: CSARQGAMGYTF. CDR3 sequence (DNA): TGCAGTGCCAGACAGGGGGCGATGGGCTACACCTTC.

As to this clonotype: Being one base from a much bigger clone, this may be a read error. The V gene is TRBV15, the J gene TRBJ2-7; the D is unclear. Germline V gene lookup returns CDR1 LNHNV and CDR2 YYDKDF (reference sequence). The CDR3 has 14 amino acids. Here the CDR3 reads CATSRGERSYEQCF. As DNA, the CDR3 is TGTGCCACCAGCAGAGGGGAAAGGAGTTACGAGCAGTGCTTC.

Many counts were recorded for this clonotype. The rearrangement uses TRBV19 and TRBJ1-2; no clear D gene. From germline, CDR1 is LNHDA and CDR2 SQIVND (reference sequence). This CDR3 has 14 amino acids. Trimming removed 5 bases at V and 4 bases at J, with 14 bases between. CDR3 sequence: CASSQMSRVYGYTF. CDR3 nucleotides: TGTGCCAGTAGTCAAATGTCTCGAGTCTATGGCTACACCTTC.

This clonotype was counted a few times. The chain carries TRBV27 and TRBJ1-2, with D unresolved. Germline V gene sequence: CDR1 MNHEY, CDR2 SMNVEV (reference sequence). Trimming stripped 8 bases from V and 5 bases from J, with 15 bases between. The CDR3 loop spans 13 amino acids. This chain's CDR3 is CASGPLTWYGYTF. The CDR3 coding sequence is TGTGCCAGCGGGCCCCTGACATGGTATGGCTACACCTTC.